This TCR beta chain was recovered during a study of breast tumors, draining lymph nodes, adjacent tissues (TCRdb year 2016). Turning to the overall study: The study compared TCR beta repertoires across tumor, adjacent nontumor tissue and axillary lymph nodes from breast cancer patients. In human breast cancer, the study set out to evaluate how tumor, surrounding tissue and draining lymph node repertoires relate to one another and whether T cells may move between these sites.

The sample was run on an Illumina HiSeq 2000. TCR beta chain libraries were generated through multiplex PCR amplification. High-throughput sequencing was used to analyze the amplified TCR beta chain products. TCRdb cleaned the public reads at Q25 with fastp, built clones with MiXCR and kept in-frame beta chains. Entries that share a CDR3 protein sequence are merged under the most common genes and DNA. For this sample the table gives about 35,000 distinct CDR3 sequences, of which 36% were detected only once. Of the sample, approximately 10% is held by the ten largest clones. Paper-wide results and their limitations: Tumor T-cell repertoires showed less diversity than lymph node repertoires and more diversity than nontumor tissue repertoires, and tumor T-cell repertoires showed preferential V and J gene usage. Tumor and nontumor tissue repertoires were significantly more similar in luminal-like than in basal-like breast cancer. The data were judged consistent with most tumor T cells deriving from the lymph node and then expanding within tumor tissue. The conclusion that tumor T cells originate in lymph nodes was framed as consistent with a hypothesis rather than directly demonstrated.

This clonotype was counted ten times or more. The specificity of this receptor is unknown. No clone much larger than this one lies a single base away; base qualities are absent. V loses 3 bases at its end and J loses 5 bases; junction bases beyond the gene matches: 6. Looking up the germline V gene (reference sequence) yields CDR1 SGHNT and CDR2 YYREEE. The CDR3, cysteine through phenylalanine, is 14 amino acids long. The sequence is cut down to CDR3 DNA, 42 bases in frame from base 1. Source material: breast tumor tissue. The sequence came from a female donor with breast cancer. Some clones in this sample may be carry-over from other donors' samples. The sequence links TRBV5-4 to TRBJ2-7; 9 nucleotides in the junction match TRBD2. The CDR3 reads as follows: CASSSGTSRNEQYF. The DNA reads as follows: TGTGCCAGCAGCTCCGGGACTAGCAGGAACGAGCAGTACTTC.